The entry below gives a single T cell receptor (beta chain) sequence along with its context. This clone has only one observation. It lacks a known antigen. One base away there is no much larger clone; base qualities are not given. TCRbeta CDR3 regions were amplified from genomic DNA by means of the immunoSEQ Assay, a bias-controlled multiplex PCR. Regarding the original processing steps: Nucleated cell counts per sample were estimated from amplification of reference gene primers within the assay. To quantify the absolute abundance of each unique TCRbeta CDR3 rearrangement, sequence reads were collapsed and filtered. Productive Simpson clonality was computed per sample as the square root of Simpson's diversity index over productive rearrangements. The table was pulled from immuneACCESS by TCRdb, which kept in-frame rearrangements only. Such tables lose some clones; where checked, under half of the loss comes from unresolved V genes, and the rest has no known cause. That table gives V, J and clone size, and the DNA gave D and trimming. In this sample the table shows about 240,000 clones, roughly 80% of which occur a single time. About 4.4% of the sample is held by the ten biggest clonotypes.

Taken from the germline V gene, the CDR1 and CDR2 loops are MGHRA and YSYEKL. V is trimmed back by 2 bases and J by 5 bases, and the junction contains 7 bases that no gene match accounts for. The CDR3 contains 16 residues, cysteine and phenylalanine counted. The sequence is cut down to CDR3 DNA, 48 bases in frame from base 1. The data belong to a study of blood T cell repertoires in COVID-19 (dated by TCRdb to 2020 to 2021). With respect to the entire study: The collaborator samples originated in the United States, Italy and Spain and spanned the acute and convalescent phases of COVID-19. The prospective study material was composed of cDNA or gDNA derived from T cells, B-cell-depleted T cells, or PBMCs. The dataset comprised deeply sampled blood TCRbeta repertoires from subjects exposed to, actively infected with, or recovered from COVID-19. The repertoires were made available in a free public database intended to serve as a resource for research on the immune response to SARS-CoV-2. Samples came from the ongoing ImmuneRACE study (first 160 participants) plus 1,254 subjects from 6 global collaborators. A de-identified subject ID, COVID-19 status, age in years and sex were almost always included in the sample metadata. HLA class I and class II types, where available, came from metadata supplied by the sample provider rather than from assay-based typing. What the research found in general, with its limitations: The amount of clinical and demographic metadata varied by source and participant and was provided uncurated.

Whole blood was collected in K2EDTA tubes by collaborating institutions according to the institutions' own protocols. Collaborator samples were shipped for TCRbeta analysis as frozen whole blood, isolated PBMCs, or DNA extracted from either sample type. Recombination linked TRBV4-1 to TRBJ1-2; TRBD1 agrees with 11 junctional bases. The sequenced sample consisted of peripheral blood. This clonotype originated in a woman in her 70s with acute or convalescent COVID-19. The nucleotide sequence is TGCGCCAGCAGCCAATCCGGACAGGGGGCGCTTTATGGCTACACCTTC. Translated, this gives CASSQSGQGALYGYTF.